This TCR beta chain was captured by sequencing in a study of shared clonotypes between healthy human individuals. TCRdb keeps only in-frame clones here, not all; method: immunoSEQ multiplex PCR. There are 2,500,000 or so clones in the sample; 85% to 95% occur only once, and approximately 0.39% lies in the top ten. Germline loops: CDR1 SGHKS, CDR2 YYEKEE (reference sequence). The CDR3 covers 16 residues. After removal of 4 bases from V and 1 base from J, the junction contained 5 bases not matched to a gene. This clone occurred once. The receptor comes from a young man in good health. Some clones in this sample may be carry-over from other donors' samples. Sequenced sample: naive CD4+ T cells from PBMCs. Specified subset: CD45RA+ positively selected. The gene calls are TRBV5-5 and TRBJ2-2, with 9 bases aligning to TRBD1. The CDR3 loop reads CASSPGQGLNTGELFF. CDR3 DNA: TGTGCCAGCAGCCCGGGACAGGGCCTGAACACCGGGGAGCTGTTTTTT. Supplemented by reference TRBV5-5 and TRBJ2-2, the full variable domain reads DAGVTQSPTHLIKTRGQQVTLRCSPISGHKSVSWYQQVLGQGPQFIFQYYEKEERGRGNFPDRFSARQFPNYSSELNVNALLLGDSALYLCASSPGQGLNTGELFFGEGSRLTVL.